Below, one TCR beta chain is given with its context. Its antigen is undetermined. J lost 8 bases, V lost 8 bases, and 8 bases had no gene match. CDR1 is LNHDA and CDR2 is SQIVND in the germline V gene (reference sequence). The CDR3 contains 14 residues. The sample is drawn from a study of OX40 agonist ivuxolimab in advanced cancers. Study-wide findings and caveats: CD8+ T cells were the subset that, on average, had more expanded clones than CD4+.

Clones were sequenced by immunoSEQ multiplex PCR, and TCRdb holds only the in-frame ones, with some missing. The sample lists 75,000 to 100,000 clones, roughly nine tenths occurring once. The sequence was obtained from an adult with an advanced solid tumor such as melanoma, head and neck, liver or kidney cancer. The sample consisted of CD4+ or CD8+ T cells sorted from blood, taken in a trial of the OX40 agonist ivuxolimab. The chain is built from TRBV19 and TRBJ2-1, with TRBD1 matching over 11 bases. As DNA, the CDR3 is TGTGCCAGTGCCTATGGACAGGGGGCCTATGAGCAGTTCTTC. Its protein is CASAYGQGAYEQFF.